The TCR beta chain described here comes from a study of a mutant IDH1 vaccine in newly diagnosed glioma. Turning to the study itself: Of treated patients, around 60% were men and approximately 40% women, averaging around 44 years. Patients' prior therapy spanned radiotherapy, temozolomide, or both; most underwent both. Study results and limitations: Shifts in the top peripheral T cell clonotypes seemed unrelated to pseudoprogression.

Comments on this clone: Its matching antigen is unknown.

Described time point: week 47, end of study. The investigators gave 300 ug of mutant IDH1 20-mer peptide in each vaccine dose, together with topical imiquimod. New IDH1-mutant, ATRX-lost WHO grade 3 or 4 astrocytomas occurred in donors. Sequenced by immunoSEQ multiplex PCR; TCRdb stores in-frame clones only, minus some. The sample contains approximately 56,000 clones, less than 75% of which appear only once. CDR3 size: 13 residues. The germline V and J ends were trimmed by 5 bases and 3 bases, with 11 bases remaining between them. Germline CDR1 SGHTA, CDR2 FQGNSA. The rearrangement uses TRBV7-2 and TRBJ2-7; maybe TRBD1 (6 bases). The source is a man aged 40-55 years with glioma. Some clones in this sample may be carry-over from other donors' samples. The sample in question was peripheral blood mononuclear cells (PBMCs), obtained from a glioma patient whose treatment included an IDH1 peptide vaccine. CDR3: CASSQDSFYEQYF. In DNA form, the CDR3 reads TGTGCCAGCAGCCAGGACAGCTTCTACGAGCAGTACTTC.